The present entry profiles one T cell receptor (beta chain) with its context. Its target is unknown. The CDR3 consists of 14 residues. The germline V gene has CDR1 MNHEY and CDR2 SMNVEV (reference sequence). The V end lost 3 bases, the J end lost 3 bases, and 10 bases lay between the germline ends. The entry originates in a study of Ad26.COV2.S vaccination and SARS-CoV-2 variants. Whole-study context: Each vaccinee took Ad26.COV2.S intramuscularly, once or twice 56 days apart. Study observations and caveats: Recipients of either vaccine or placebo displayed similar breadth of non-spike TCRs. From the TCR breadth and depth analyses, total T cell responses may have been underestimated.

The protocol was immunoSEQ multiplex PCR, while the TCRdb copy is restricted to in-frame clones and leaves out a portion. The repertoire holds under 300,000 clones, with roughly 89% as singletons. As to treatment: 15 to 20 received Ad26.COV2.S at low or high dose, single or two shots; 5 received placebo; per-sample allocation not given. Samples were taken on day 63 after the first vaccine or placebo injection. The sample in question was peripheral blood, obtained in a trial of Ad26.COV2.S vaccine versus placebo. The chain couples TRBV27 to TRBJ2-3; D might be TRBD1 (6 bases). This TCR was recovered from a person between 18 and 65 years old who received the Ad26.COV2.S COVID-19 vaccine or a placebo. CDR3 in amino acids: CASSFRQGTDTQYF. CDR3 in DNA: TGTGCCAGCAGTTTCCGGCAGGGGACAGATACGCAGTATTTT.